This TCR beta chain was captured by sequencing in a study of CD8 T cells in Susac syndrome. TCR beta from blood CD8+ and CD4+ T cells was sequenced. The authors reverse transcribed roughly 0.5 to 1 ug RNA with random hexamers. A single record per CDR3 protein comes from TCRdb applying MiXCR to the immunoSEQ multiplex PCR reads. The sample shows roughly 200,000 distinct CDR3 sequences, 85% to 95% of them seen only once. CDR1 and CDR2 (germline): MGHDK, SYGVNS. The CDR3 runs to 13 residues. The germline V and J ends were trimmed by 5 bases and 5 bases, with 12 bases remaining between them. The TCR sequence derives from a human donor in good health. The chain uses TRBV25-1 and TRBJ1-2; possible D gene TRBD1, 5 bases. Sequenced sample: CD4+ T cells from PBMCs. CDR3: CASSWDFGYGYTF. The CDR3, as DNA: TGTGCCAGCAGTTGGGACTTTGGATATGGCTACACCTTC.